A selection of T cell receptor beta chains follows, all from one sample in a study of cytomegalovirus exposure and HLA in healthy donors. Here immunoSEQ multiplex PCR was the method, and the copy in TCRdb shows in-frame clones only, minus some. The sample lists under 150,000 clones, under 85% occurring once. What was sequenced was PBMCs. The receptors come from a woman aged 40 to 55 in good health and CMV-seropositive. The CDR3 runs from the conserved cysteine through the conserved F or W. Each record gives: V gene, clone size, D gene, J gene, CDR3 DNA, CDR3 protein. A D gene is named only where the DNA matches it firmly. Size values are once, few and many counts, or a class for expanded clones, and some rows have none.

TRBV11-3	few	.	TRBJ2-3	TGTGCCAGCAGCACCGGGACAGATACGCAGTATTTT	CASSTGTDTQYF
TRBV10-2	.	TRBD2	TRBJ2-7	TGCGCTTCCATGGGACTAGGACTCTACGAGCAGTACTTC	CASMGLGLYEQYF
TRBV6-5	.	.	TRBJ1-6	TGTGCCAGCCGCAGGGGTTTGGATTCACCCCTCCACTTT	CASRRGLDSPLHF
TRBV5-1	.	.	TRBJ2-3	TGCGCCAGCAGCTTAGCAGGGAGGATGACAGATACGCAGTATTTT	CASSLAGRMTDTQYF
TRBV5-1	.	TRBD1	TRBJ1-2	TGCGCCAGCAGCTTGGGCGGGACAGGTCCCTATGGCTACACCTTC	CASSLGGTGPYGYTF
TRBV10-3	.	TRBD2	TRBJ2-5	TGTGCCACGGCGACTAGCGGGGGCCAAGAGACCCAGTACTTC	CATATSGGQETQYF
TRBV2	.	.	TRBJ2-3	TGTGCCAGCAGTGAAATGGGAGGGGCGACAGGGGGCACAGATACGCAGTATTTT	CASSEMGGATGGTDTQYF
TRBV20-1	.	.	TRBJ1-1	TGCAGTGCCAAACCGGGACATGAAGCTTTCTTT	CSAKPGHEAFF
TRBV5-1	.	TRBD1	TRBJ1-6	TGCGCCAGCAGCGTCGGACAGGGTACTACCCAATCACCCCTCCACTTT	CASSVGQGTTQSPLHF
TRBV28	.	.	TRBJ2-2	TGTGCCAGCAGTGGGCTTAGAGCTACCGGGGAGCTGTTTTTT	CASSGLRATGELFF
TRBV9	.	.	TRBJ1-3	TGTGCCAGCAGCGTAGTGGGAGACTCTGGAAACACCATATATTTT	CASSVVGDSGNTIYF
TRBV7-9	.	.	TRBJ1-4	TGTGCCAGCAGCCTCGCGGCTGGGAATGAAAAACTGTTTTTT	CASSLAAGNEKLFF
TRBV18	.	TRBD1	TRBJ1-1	TGTGCCAGCTCACAAGACAGGGGGCAAACTGAAGCTTTCTTT	CASSQDRGQTEAFF
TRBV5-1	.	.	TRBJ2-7	TGCGCCAGCAGCCTGGGGGGACTGGTGACCTACGAGCAGTACTTC	CASSLGGLVTYEQYF
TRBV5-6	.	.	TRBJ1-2	TGTGCCAGCAGCTTGGAAGCAGGGGTCTATGGCTACACCTTC	CASSLEAGVYGYTF